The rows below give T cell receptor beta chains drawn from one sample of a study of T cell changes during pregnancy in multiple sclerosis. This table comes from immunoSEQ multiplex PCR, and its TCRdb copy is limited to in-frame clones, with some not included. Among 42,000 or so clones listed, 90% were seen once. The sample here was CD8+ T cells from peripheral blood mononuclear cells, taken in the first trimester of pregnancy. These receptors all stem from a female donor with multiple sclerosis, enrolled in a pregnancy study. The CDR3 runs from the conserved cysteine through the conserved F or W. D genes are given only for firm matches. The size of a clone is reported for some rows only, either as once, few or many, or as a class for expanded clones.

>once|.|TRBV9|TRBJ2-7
CASSVGDSYEQYF
TGTGCCAGCAGCGTAGGAGACAGCTACGAGCAGTACTTC
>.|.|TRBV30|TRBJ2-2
CAWSLRVDTGELFF
TGTGCCTGGAGTCTCCGCGTGGACACCGGGGAGCTGTTTTTT
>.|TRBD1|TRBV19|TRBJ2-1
CASTPKPRQGYNEQFF
TGTGCCAGTACTCCAAAGCCGAGACAGGGGTACAATGAGCAGTTCTTC
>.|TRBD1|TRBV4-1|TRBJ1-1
CASSLDRAGTEAFF
TGCGCCAGCAGCCTGGACAGGGCGGGCACTGAAGCTTTCTTT
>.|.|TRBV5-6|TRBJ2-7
CASSLGQSLYEQYF
TGTGCCAGCAGCTTGGGACAGAGTTTGTACGAGCAGTACTTC
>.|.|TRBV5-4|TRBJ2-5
CASRQEEAETQYF
TGTGCCAGCAGACAGGAAGAGGCGGAGACCCAGTACTTC
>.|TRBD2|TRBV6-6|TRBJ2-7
CASSPSTSGIFYEQYF
TGTGCCAGCAGTCCCAGTACTAGCGGAATCTTCTACGAGCAGTACTTC
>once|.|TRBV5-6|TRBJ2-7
CASSTPFGGETTYEQYF
TGTGCCAGCAGCACCCCCTTCGGGGGAGAAACAACCTACGAGCAGTACTTC
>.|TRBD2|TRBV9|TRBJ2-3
CASSGGSGLSGGGEDTQYF
TGTGCCAGCAGCGGCGGTTCCGGGTTGTCCGGGGGGGGTGAAGATACGCAGTATTTT
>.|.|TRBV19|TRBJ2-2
CASSLISGELFF
TGTGCCAGTAGTCTAATTTCCGGGGAGCTGTTTTTT
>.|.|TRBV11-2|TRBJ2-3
CASSSTGSSTDTQYF
TGTGCCAGCAGCTCCACAGGGTCTAGCACAGATACGCAGTATTTT
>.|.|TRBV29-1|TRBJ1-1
CSVADSGVQAVLF
TGCAGCGTTGCTGACAGTGGAGTTCAGGCGGTTCTTTTT
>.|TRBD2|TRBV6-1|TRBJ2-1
CASSRGDSYNEQFF
TGTGCCAGCAGCCGGGGGGATTCCTACAATGAGCAGTTCTTC
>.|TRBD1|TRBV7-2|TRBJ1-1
CASSSQGLAEAFF
TGTGCCAGCAGCTCACAGGGGCTGGCTGAAGCTTTCTTT
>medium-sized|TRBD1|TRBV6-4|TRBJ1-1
CASSDGQENTEAFF
TGTGCCAGCAGTGATGGACAGGAGAACACTGAAGCTTTCTTT
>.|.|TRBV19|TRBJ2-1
CASSIDKPLNEQFF
TGTGCCAGTAGTATAGATAAACCACTAAATGAGCAGTTCTTC
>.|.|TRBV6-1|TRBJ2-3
CASSYRVSTDTQYF
TGTGCCAGCTCATACAGGGTTAGCACAGATACGCAGTATTTT
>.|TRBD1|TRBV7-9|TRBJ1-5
CASSDTRDRVQPQHF
TGTGCCAGCAGCGACACCCGGGACAGGGTCCAGCCCCAGCATTTT
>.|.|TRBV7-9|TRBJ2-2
CASSPLDFTGELFF
TGTGCCAGCAGTCCCTTGGACTTCACCGGGGAGCTGTTTTTT
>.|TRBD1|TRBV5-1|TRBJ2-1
CASSGGQGANNEQFF
TGCGCCAGCAGCGGGGGACAGGGGGCCAACAATGAGCAGTTCTTC
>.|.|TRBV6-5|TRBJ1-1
CASSPGRRTEAFF
TGTGCCAGCAGTCCAGGTCGACGCACTGAAGCTTTCTTT
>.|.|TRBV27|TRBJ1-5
CASSPIIQGFWPQHF
TGTGCCAGCAGTCCCATTATTCAGGGGTTTTGGCCCCAGCATTTT
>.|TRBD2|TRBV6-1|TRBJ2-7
CASSETGRTSETYEQYF
TGTGCCAGCAGTGAAACGGGCCGGACTAGCGAAACCTACGAGCAGTACTTC
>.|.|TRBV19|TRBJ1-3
CASSAGPGNTIYF
TGTGCCAGCAGTGCGGGTCCAGGAAACACCATATATTTT
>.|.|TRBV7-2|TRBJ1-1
CASSPPSGQKTEAFF
TGTGCCAGCAGCCCCCCTAGTGGACAGAAGACTGAAGCTTTCTTT
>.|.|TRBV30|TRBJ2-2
CAWSVGGAGELFF
TGTGCCTGGAGTGTAGGGGGAGCCGGGGAGCTGTTTTTT
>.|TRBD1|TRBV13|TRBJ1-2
CASSLPDRGYGYTF
TGTGCCAGCAGCTTACCGGACAGGGGCTATGGCTACACCTTC
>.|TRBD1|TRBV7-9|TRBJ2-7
CASSLGTGIFYEQYF
TGTGCCAGCAGCTTAGGGACAGGGATTTTCTACGAGCAGTACTTC
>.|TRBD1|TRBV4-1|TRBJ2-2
CASSHVQGDWGNTGELFF
TGCGCCAGCAGCCACGTACAGGGGGATTGGGGGAACACCGGGGAGCTGTTTTTT
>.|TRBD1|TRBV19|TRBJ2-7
CASSIAGTGVYEQYF
TGTGCCAGTAGTATAGCCGGGACAGGGGTCTACGAGCAGTACTTC
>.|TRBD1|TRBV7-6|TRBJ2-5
CASSLFRDRMYF
TGTGCCAGCAGCTTATTCCGGGACAGGATGTACTTC
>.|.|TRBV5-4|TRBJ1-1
CASSLQGNTEAFF
TGTGCCAGCAGCTTACAGGGGAACACTGAAGCTTTCTTT
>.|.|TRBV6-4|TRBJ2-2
CASSDSPGTGELFF
TGTGCCAGCAGTGACTCGCCAGGGACCGGGGAGCTGTTTTTT
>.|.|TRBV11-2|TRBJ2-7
CASSLAGDYEQYF
TGTGCCAGCAGCTTAGCGGGGGACTACGAGCAGTACTTC
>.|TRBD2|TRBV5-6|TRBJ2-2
CASSLRLRTSGREGELFF
TGTGCCAGCAGCTTGCGTCTAAGAACTAGCGGGAGGGAAGGGGAGCTGTTTTTT
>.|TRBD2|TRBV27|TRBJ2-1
CASSSLAGVWYEQFF
TGTGCCAGCAGTTCCCTAGCGGGAGTTTGGTATGAGCAGTTCTTC
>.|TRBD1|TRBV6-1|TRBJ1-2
CASSEAVTGPNYGYTF
TGTGCCAGCAGTGAAGCCGTGACAGGGCCAAACTATGGCTACACCTTC
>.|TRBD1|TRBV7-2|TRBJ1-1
CASSYFPRTGGNTEAFF
TGTGCCAGCAGCTACTTCCCAAGGACAGGGGGGAACACTGAAGCTTTCTTT
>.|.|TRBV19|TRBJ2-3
CASSPSPGATQYF
TGTGCCAGTAGCCCTAGTCCGGGTGCAACGCAGTATTTT
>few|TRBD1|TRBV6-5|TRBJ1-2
CASSPGGGSYGYTF
TGTGCCAGCAGCCCTGGAGGGGGCTCCTATGGCTACACCTTC